This record concerns one T cell receptor beta chain sequence. Which antigen it targets is not known. With a much larger clone just one base away, this may be a read error. RNA was isolated from bulk, unsorted tissue, and RNA quality was assessed with a NanoDrop ND-1000 and an Agilent 2100. The donors were newly diagnosed lung cancer patients admitted for thoracic surgery in China from August to November 2014 who had not received prior chemotherapy. Patients with previous radiotherapy or chemotherapy, or with another concurrent cancer, were excluded from the study. Surgical tissue pieces of about 1-2.1 cm3 were preserved in RNAlater solution and were kept at -80 degrees C until use. Library preparation was by multiplex PCR. The instrument was an Illumina HiSeq 2500. TCRbeta libraries were constructed through three rounds of nested PCR with primers (Table S4) according to protocols adapted from ARM-PCR. Before sequencing, PCR products of 200-500 bp were excised from the gel and purified with the QIAquick gel extraction kit. The original pipeline was this. Reads were cleaned using Trimmomatic, were merged into complete CDR3 sequences using FLASH, and were assigned to V(D)J germline segments using MiTCR. Clonal diversity was computed as the inverse Simpson's index with VDJtools. In-frame sequences without a premature stop codon were defined as productive reads. TCRdb redid the processing of the public reads, applying fastp at Q25 and MiXCR, and retained in-frame beta chains. Rows are unified per CDR3 protein, each entry keeping the most common DNA and genes. These V and J calls originate from TCRdb's pipeline instead of the authors' own analysis. For this sample there are over 110,000 distinct CDR3 sequences; approximately 66% appear just once. Clones ranked in the top ten supply around a sixth of the sample.

The sample is drawn from a study of tumor and adjacent non-tumor tissue in lung cancer (dated by TCRdb to the late 2010s). General notes on the study: Patients with adenocarcinoma (around 13), squamous cell carcinoma (2) and small cell lung cancer (1) were included in the cohort. Among the 15 or so patients, ages ranged from roughly 31 to 80 years, approximately 10 were men and 5 were women, and disease was TNM stage I to III. Sequencing produced 100 million to 150 million productive TCRbeta reads in total, an average of about 3.8 million reads per sample. The study compared bulk TCRbeta repertoires between lung tumor tissue and matched distant non-tumor lung tissue from fewer than 19 lung cancer patients. For each patient, one tumor sample and one normal lung sample were taken, giving approximately 30 paired specimens that underwent TCRbeta CDR3 sequencing.

From a lookup of the germline V gene, CDR1 and CDR2 are MNHNS and SASEGT. There are 13 amino acids in the CDR3, from cysteine to phenylalanine inclusive. Only the CDR3 portion is preserved as DNA: 39 bases, with reading frame beginning at the first base. Paper-wide results and their limitations: Only about 15 patients were in the cohort, and the authors stated that larger samples and more detailed clinical data are needed. The sequencing platform is not named in the methods, and unique molecular identifiers are not mentioned. The top 100 clones made up a significantly larger cumulative share of the repertoire in normal lung than in tumor tissue. Tumor tissue showed significantly higher TCR diversity (inverse Simpson) than normal lung tissue, at roughly 390 vs 170 (P = 0.0075, Mann-Whitney U test). Younger patients had significantly higher TCR diversity, and higher tumor TCR diversity was associated with shorter overall and disease-free survival. Because peripheral blood was not sequenced, blood TCRbeta repertoires in the lung cancer patients of the study were not examined.

The sequenced sample was lung tumor tissue. The sequence joins TRBV6-1 to TRBJ1-1, with TRBD1 tentatively as D gene (5 bases match). This receptor was taken from a man between 60 and 70 years old with small cell lung cancer. The CDR3 protein is CTSSETGYSEAFF. The nucleotide sequence is TGTACCAGCAGTGAAACAGGCTACTCTGAAGCTTTCTTT.